This T cell receptor (beta chain) came from a study of blood T cell repertoires in COVID-19 (TCRdb year 2020). In the study overall: Samples covering the acute and convalescent phases of COVID-19 were provided by collaborators in the United States, Italy and Spain. The prospective study material was composed of cDNA or gDNA derived from T cells, B-cell-depleted T cells, or PBMCs. Subjects who had been exposed to COVID-19, were actively infected with it, or had recovered from it provided the deeply sampled blood TCRbeta repertoires that made up the dataset. The repertoires were released in a freely available public database meant as a resource for research on the immune response to SARS-CoV-2. Samples were obtained from the ongoing ImmuneRACE study (first 160 participants) and from 1,254 subjects provided by 6 global collaborators. A de-identified subject ID, COVID-19 status, age in years and sex were almost always included in the sample metadata. Where HLA class I and class II types were available, the types were taken from metadata supplied by the sample provider, not from assay-based typing.

The collaborating institutions used their own protocols to collect whole blood in K2EDTA tubes. For TCRbeta analysis, collaborators shipped samples in one of three forms: frozen whole blood, isolated PBMCs, or DNA extracted from either of those sample types. Trimming accounts for 1 base at V and 4 bases at J, while the number of junction bases matched to no gene is 9. Sequences SGHTA (CDR1) and FQGNSA (CDR2) are obtained from the germline V gene. The CDR3 runs 16 residues from the cysteine to the phenylalanine. Of all the DNA, just the CDR3 is kept, 48 bases in frame from base 1. Notes on this clone: This clone's antigen is unknown. It has no much larger one-base neighbor in the sample; base qualities were not kept.

Results the study describes overall, beyond this receptor: The amount of clinical and demographic metadata varied by source and participant and was provided uncurated.

The immunoSEQ Assay, a bias-controlled multiplex PCR, was used to amplify TCRbeta CDR3 regions from genomic DNA. The source study handled its data this way. Nucleated cell counts per sample were estimated from amplification of reference gene primers within the assay. To quantify the absolute abundance of each unique TCRbeta CDR3 rearrangement, sequence reads were collapsed and filtered. For each sample, productive Simpson clonality was calculated as the square root of Simpson's diversity index across productive rearrangements. What TCRdb holds here is the immuneACCESS table cut down to in-frame rearrangements. Part of the clones is not present; checked against another copy, under half of the missing clones reflect an unresolved V gene, and the others are unexplained. That table supplies the V and J calls and clone size; D and trimming were determined from the DNA. Here the sample has 85,000 to 90,000 clones; 80% to 90% occur a single time. The top ten clones comprise roughly 5.4% of the sample.

The rearranged segments are TRBV7-2 and TRBJ1-1; 7 nucleotides in the junction match TRBD1. The TCR was taken from a woman aged 80 or over with active COVID-19. Sequencing was done on a sample of peripheral blood. The nucleotide sequence reads as follows: TGTGCCAGCAGCTTAGAAGGGGCACACAGGGGCACTGAAGCTTTCTTT. This yields the protein CASSLEGAHRGTEAFF.